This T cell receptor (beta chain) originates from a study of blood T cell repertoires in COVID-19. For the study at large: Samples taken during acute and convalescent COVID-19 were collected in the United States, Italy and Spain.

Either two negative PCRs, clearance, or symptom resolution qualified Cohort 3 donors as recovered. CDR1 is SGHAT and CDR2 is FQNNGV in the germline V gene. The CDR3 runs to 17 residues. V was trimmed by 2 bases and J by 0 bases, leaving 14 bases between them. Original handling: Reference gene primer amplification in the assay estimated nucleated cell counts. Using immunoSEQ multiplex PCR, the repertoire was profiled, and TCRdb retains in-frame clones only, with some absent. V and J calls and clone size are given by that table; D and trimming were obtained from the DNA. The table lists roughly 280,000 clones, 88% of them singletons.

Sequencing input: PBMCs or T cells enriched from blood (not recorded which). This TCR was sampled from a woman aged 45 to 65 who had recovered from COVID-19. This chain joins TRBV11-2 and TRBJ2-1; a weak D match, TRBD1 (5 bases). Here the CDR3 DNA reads TGTGCCAGCAGCTTATCTACAGGATCGGCCTCCTACAATGAGCAGTTCTTC. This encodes CASSLSTGSASYNEQFF.